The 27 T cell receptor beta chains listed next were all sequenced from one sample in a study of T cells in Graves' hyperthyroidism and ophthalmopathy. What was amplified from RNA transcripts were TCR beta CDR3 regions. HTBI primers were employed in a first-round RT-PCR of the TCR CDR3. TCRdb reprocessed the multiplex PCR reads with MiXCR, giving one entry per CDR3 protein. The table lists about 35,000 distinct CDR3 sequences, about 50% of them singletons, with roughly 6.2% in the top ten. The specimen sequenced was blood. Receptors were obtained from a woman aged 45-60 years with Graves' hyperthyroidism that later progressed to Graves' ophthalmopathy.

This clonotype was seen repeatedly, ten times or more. Here the CDR3 DNA reads TGTGCCAGCAGCTTAGGACAGGGTCCCTACAATGAGCAGTTCTTC. Translation: CASSLGQGPYNEQFF. The rearrangement uses TRBV11-3 and TRBJ2-1; 7 bases line up with TRBD1. CDR3 length: 15 residues. Germline lookup yields CDR1 SGHNT and CDR2 YENEEA. The V and J ends lost 1 base and 2 bases, in that order; junction bases with no gene match: 2.

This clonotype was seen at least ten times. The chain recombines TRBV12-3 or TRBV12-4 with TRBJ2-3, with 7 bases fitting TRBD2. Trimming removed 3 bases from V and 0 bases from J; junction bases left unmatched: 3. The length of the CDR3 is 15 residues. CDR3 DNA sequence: TGTGCCAGCAGTTTCGGGAGGACAAGCACAGATACGCAGTATTTT. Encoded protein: CASSFGRTSTDTQYF.

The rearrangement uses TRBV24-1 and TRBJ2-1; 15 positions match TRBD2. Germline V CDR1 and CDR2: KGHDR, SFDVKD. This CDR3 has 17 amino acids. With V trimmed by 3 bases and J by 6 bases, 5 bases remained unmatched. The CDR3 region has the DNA TGTGCCACCAGTGATGCCGGGACTAGCGGGAGGCGCAATGAGCAGTTCTTC. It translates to CATSDAGTSGRRNEQFF.

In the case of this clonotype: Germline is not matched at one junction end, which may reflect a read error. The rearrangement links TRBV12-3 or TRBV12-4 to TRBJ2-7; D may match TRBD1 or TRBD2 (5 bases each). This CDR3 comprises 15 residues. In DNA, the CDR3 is TGTGCCAGCAGTTTAAGGGGACGGACATCCTATGAGCAGTACTTC. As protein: CASSLRGRTSYEQYF.

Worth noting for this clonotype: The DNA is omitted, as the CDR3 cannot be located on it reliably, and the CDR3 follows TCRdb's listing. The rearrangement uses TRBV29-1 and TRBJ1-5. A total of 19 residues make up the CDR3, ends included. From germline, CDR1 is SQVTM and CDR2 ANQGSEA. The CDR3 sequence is CSVESVADNEQYFGPKWHF.

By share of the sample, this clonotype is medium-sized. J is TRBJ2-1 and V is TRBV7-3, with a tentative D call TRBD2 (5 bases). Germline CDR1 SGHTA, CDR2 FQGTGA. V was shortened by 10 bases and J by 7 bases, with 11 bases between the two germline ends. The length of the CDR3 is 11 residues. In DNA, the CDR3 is TGTGCCACCTCCGAGGGAAATGAGCAGTTCTTC. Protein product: CATSEGNEQFF.

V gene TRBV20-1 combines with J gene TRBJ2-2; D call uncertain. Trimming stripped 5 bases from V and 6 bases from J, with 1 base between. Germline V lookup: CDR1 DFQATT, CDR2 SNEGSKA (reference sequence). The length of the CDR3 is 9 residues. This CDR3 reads CSASGELFF. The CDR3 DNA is TGCAGTGCTTCCGGGGAGCTGTTTTTT.

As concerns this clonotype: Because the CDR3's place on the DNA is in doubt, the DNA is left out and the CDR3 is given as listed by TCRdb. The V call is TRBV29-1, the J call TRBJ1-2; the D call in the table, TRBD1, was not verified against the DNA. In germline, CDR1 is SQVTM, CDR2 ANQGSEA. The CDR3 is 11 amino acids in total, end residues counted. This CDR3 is CSVGQGTEDTF.

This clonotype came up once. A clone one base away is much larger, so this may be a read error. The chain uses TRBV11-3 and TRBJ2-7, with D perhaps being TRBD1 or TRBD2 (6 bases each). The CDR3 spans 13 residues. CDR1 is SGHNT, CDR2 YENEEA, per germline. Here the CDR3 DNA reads TGTGCCGGCAGCTTACAGGGAGGCGACGGGCAGTACTTC. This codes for CAGSLQGGDGQYF.

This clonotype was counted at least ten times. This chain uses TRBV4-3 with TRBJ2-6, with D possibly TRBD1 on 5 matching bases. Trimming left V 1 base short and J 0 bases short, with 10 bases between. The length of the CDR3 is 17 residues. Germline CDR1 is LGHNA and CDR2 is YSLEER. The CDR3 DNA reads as TGCGCCAGCAGCCAAGGGGGTAGGGGCTCTGGGGCCAACGTCCTGACTTTC. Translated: CASSQGGRGSGANVLTF.

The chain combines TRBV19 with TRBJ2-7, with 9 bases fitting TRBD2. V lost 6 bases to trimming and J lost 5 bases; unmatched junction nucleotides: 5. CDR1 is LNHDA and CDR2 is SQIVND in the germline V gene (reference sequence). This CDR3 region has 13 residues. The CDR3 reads CASSMTSGDEQYF. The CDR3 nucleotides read TGTGCCAGTAGCATGACTAGCGGAGACGAGCAGTACTTC.

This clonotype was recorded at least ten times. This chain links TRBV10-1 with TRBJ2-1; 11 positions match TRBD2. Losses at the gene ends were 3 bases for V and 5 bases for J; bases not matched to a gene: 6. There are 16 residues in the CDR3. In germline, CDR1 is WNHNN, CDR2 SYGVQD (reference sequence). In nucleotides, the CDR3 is TGCGCCAGCAGTGAAACGACTAGCGGGAATGACAATGAGCAGTTCTTC. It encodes CASSETTSGNDNEQFF.

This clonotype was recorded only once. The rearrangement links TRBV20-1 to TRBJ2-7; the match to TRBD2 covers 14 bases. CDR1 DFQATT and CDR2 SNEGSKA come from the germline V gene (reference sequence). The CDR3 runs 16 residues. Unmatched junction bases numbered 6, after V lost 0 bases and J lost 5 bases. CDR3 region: CSAREGLAGVDHEQYF. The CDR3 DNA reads TGCAGTGCTAGAGAGGGACTAGCGGGAGTGGACCACGAGCAGTACTTC.

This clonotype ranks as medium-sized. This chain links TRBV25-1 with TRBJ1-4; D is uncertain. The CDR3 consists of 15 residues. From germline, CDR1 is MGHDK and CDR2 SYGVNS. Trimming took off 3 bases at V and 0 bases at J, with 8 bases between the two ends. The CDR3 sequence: CASSEAMATNEKLFF. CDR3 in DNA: TGTGCCAGCAGTGAGGCAATGGCAACTAATGAAAAACTGTTTTTT.

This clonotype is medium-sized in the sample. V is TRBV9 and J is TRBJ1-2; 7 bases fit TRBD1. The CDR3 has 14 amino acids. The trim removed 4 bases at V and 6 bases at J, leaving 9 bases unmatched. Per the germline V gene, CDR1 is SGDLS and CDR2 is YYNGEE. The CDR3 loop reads CASSKPGTANGYTF. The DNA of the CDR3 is TGTGCCAGCAGCAAACCCGGGACAGCAAATGGCTACACCTTC.

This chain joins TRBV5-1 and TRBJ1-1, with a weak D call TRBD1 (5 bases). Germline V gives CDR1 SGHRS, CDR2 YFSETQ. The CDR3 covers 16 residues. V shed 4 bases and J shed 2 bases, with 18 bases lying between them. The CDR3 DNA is TGCGCCAGCAGCAACGGACAAGGCTCTGGAAACACTGAAGCTTTCTTT. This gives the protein CASSNGQGSGNTEAFF.

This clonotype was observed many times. The chain's CDR3 is CASSPGGKTDTQYF. In DNA form, the CDR3 reads TGTGCCAGCAGCCCCGGGGGGAAGACAGATACGCAGTATTTT. This chain joins TRBV12-3 or TRBV12-4 and TRBJ2-3; 7 bases are a match to TRBD2. The V and J ends lost 6 bases and 3 bases, in that order; junction bases with no gene match: 6. CDR3 length: 14 residues.

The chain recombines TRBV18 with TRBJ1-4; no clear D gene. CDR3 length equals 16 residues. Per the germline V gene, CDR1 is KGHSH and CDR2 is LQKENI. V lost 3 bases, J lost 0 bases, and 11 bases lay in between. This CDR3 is CASSPRPTATNEKLFF. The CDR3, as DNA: TGTGCCAGCTCACCGCGCCCCACTGCAACTAATGAAAAACTGTTTTTT.

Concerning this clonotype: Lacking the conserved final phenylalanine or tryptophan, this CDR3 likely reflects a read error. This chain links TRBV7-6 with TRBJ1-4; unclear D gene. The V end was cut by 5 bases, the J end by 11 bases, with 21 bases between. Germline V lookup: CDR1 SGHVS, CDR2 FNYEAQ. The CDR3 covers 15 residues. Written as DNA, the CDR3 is TGTGCCAGCAGCCAAGACGCTTCAGTTACCCGGAAACTGTTTCTT. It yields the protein CASSQDASVTRKLFL.

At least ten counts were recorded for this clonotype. The CDR3 DNA sequence: TGCGCCAGCAGCTTGGGCTTAACCCCTGGAAACACCATATATTTT. As protein: CASSLGLTPGNTIYF. The chain uses TRBV5-1 and TRBJ1-3; D gene uncertain. CDR3 length: 15 residues. Trimming left V 0 bases short and J 2 bases short, with 9 bases between. CDR1 SGHRS and CDR2 YFSETQ come from the germline V gene.

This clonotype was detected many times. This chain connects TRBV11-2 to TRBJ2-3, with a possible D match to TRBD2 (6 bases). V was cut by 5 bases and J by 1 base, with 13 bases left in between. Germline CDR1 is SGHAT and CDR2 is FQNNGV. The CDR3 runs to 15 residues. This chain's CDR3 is CASSLTGDGTDTQYF. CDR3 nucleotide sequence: TGTGCCAGCAGCCTGACGGGGGACGGCACAGATACGCAGTATTTT.

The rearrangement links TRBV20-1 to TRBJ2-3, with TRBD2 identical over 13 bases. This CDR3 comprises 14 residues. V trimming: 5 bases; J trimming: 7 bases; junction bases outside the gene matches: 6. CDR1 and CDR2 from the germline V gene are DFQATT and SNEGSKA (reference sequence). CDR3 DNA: TGCAGTGCTCAGACTAGCGGGGGGTTATATACGCAGTATTTT. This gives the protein CSAQTSGGLYTQYF.

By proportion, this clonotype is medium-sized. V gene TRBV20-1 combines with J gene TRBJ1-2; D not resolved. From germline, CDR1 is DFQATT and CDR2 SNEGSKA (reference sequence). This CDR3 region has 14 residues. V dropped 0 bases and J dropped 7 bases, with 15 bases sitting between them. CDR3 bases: TGCAGTGCTAGAGATCGAGGCCAGTTAAGTGGCTACACCTTC. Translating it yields CSARDRGQLSGYTF.

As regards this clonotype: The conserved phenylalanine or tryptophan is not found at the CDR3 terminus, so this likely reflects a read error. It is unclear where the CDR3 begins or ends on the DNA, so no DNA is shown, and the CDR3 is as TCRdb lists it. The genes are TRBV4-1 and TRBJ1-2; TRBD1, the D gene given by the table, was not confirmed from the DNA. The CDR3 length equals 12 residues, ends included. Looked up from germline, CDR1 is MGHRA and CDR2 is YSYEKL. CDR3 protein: CASSQVGGGSSY.

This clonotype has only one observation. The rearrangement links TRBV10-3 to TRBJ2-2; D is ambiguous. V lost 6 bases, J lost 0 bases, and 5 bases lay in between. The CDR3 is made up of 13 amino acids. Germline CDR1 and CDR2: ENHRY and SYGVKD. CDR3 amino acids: CAIRVSNTGELFF. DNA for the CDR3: TGTGCCATCAGGGTGTCGAACACCGGGGAGCTGTTTTTT.

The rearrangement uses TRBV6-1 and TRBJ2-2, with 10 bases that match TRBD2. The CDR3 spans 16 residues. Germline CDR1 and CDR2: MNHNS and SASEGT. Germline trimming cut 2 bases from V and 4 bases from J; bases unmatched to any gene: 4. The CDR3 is CASSELSGRGTGELFF. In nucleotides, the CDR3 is TGTGCCAGCAGTGAATTAAGCGGGAGGGGCACCGGGGAGCTGTTTTTT.

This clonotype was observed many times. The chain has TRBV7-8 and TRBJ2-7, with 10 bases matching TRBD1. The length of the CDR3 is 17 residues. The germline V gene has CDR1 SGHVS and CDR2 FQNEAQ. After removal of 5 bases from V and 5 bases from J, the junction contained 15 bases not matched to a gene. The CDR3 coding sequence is TGTGCCAGCAGCCTAAAGAGGGGCGGGACAGGGGTCCACGAGCAGTACTTC. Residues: CASSLKRGGTGVHEQYF.